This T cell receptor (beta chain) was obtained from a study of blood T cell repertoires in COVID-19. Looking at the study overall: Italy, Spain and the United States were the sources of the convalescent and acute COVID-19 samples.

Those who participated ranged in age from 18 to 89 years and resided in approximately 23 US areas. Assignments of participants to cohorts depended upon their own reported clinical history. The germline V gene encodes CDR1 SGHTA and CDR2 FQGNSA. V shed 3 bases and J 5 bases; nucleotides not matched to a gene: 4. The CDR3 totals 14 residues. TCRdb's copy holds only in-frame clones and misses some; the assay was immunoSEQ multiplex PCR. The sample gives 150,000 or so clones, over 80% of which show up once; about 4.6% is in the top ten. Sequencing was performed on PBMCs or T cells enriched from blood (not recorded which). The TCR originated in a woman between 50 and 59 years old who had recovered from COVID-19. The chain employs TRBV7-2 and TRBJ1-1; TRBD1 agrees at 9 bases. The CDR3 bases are TGTGCCAGCAGCTTCACGACAGGGGGAACTGAAGCTTTCTTT. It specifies CASSFTTGGTEAFF. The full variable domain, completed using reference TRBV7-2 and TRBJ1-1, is GAGVSQSPSNKVTEKGKDVELRCDPISGHTALYWYRQSLGQGLEFLIYFQGNSAPDKSGLPSDRFSAERTGGSVSTLTIQRTQQEDSAVYLCASSFTTGGTEAFFGQGTRLTVV.